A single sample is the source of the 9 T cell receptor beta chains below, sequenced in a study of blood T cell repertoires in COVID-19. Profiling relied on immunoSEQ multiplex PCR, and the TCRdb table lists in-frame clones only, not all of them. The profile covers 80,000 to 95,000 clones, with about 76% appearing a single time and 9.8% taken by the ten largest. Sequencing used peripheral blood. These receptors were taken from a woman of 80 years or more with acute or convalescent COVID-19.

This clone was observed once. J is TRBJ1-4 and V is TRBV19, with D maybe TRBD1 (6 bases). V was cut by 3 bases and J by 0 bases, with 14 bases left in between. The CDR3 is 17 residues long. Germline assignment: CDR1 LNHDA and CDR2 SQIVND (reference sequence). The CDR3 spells CASSIQPQGSTNEKLFF. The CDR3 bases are TGTGCCAGTAGTATTCAGCCCCAGGGGTCAACTAATGAAAAACTGTTTTTT.

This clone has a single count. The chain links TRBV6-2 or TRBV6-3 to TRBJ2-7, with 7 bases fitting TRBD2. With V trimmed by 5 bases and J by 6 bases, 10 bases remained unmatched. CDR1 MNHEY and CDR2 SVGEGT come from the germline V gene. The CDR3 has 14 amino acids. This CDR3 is CASSLLREGSEQYF. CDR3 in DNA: TGTGCCAGCAGTCTTCTAAGGGAGGGATCCGAGCAGTACTTC.

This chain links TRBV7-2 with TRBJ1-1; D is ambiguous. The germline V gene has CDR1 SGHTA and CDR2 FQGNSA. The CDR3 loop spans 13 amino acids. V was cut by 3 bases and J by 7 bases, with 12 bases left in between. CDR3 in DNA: TGTGCCAGCAGCTTTCAGGCCCCACATGAAGCTTTCTTT. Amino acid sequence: CASSFQAPHEAFF.

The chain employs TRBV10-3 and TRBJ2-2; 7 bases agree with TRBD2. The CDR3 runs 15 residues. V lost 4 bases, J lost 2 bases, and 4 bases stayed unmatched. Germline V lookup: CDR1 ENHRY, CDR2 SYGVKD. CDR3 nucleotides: TGTGCCATCAGTGCCGGGACTACCAACACCGGGGAGCTGTTTTTT. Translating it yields CAISAGTTNTGELFF.

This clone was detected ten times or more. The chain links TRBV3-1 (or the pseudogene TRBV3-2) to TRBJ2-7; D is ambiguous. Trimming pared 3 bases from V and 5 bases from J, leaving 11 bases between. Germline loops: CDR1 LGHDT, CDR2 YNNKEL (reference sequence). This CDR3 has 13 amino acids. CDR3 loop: CASSHPLVHEQYF. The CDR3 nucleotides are TGTGCCAGCAGCCACCCTCTAGTCCACGAGCAGTACTTC.

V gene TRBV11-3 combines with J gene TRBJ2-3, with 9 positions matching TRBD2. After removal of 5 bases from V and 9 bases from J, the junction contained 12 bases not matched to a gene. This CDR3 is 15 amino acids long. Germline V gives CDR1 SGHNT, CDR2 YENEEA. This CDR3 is CASSPLAGGPGTQYF. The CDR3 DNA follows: TGTGCCAGCAGCCCCCTTGCGGGGGGGCCGGGGACGCAGTATTTT.

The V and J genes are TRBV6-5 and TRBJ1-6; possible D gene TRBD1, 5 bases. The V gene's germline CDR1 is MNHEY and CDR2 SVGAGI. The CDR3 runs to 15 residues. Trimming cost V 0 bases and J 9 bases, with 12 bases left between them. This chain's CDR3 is CASSYSGRGGSPLHF. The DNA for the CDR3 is TGTGCCAGCAGTTACTCGGGAAGGGGAGGTTCACCCCTCCACTTT.

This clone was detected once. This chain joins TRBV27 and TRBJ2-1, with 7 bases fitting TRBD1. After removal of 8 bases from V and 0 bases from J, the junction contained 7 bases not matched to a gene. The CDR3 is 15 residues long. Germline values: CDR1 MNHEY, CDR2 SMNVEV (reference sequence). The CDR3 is CASGLDRSSYNEQFF. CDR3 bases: TGTGCCAGCGGCCTGGACAGGAGCTCCTACAATGAGCAGTTCTTC.

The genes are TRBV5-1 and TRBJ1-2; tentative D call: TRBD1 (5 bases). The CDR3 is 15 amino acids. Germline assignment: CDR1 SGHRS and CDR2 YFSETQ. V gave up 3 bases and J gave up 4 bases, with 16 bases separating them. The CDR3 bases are TGCGCCAGCAGCTACGACAGAAATGTCCGCTATGGCTACACCTTC. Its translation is CASSYDRNVRYGYTF.